The entry that follows covers one TCR beta chain sequence. The target antigen is unknown. The sample comes from a study of Ad26.COV2.S vaccination and SARS-CoV-2 variants. Indicated treatment: 19 received Ad26.COV2.S at low or high dose, single or two shots; about 5 received placebo; per-sample allocation not given. The study sampled participants on day 63 after the first vaccine or placebo injection. A Boston donor was an adult aged 18-55 years. An Ad26 vector that expressed Wuhan-strain SARS-CoV-2 spike constituted the vaccine. Libraries were prepared by immunoSEQ multiplex PCR; TCRdb keeps only in-frame clonotypes and omits some of them. Of hundreds of thousands of clones listed, 70% to 90% were seen once; the top ten hold roughly 3.5%. The CDR3 loop spans 14 amino acids. With 5 bases clipped from V and 3 bases from J, the junction kept 5 bases outside the gene matches. Germline V CDR1 and CDR2: SGHTA, FQGNSA.

Findings of the study overall: Placebo recipients showed lower spike-specific TCR breadth than vaccinees. Vaccine and placebo recipients had similar non-spike TCR breadth.

This clonotype originated in a person between 18 and 65 years old who received the Ad26.COV2.S COVID-19 vaccine or a placebo. The rearrangement joins TRBV7-2 to TRBJ2-7; 9 bases match TRBD1. Specimen: peripheral blood, collected in a trial of Ad26.COV2.S vaccine versus placebo. CDR3 DNA sequence: TGTGCCAGCAGCCGCGGGGACAGGGTCTACGAGCAGTACTTC. This sequence encodes CASSRGDRVYEQYF.